This TCR beta chain was found in a study of CD8 T cells in ankylosing spondylitis. This clonotype has more than one count but fewer than ten. TCRdb re-called the 5' RACE reads through MiXCR, storing one row per CDR3 protein. The table shows 300,000 to 400,000 distinct CDR3 sequences, with 20% occurring only once. The V and J ends lost 6 bases and 8 bases, in that order; junction bases with no gene match: 10. The length of the CDR3 is 15 residues. Specimen: blood, either unsorted or a sorted T cell fraction (not recorded which). The rearrangement joins TRBV12-3 or TRBV12-4 to TRBJ2-1, with 10 bases lining up with TRBD1. The TCR originated in a male donor with ankylosing spondylitis or in good health (not recorded which). The CDR3 nucleotides read TGTGCCAGCAGGACCGGGACAGGGGAGGTGGATGAGCAGTTCTTC. Residues: CASRTGTGEVDEQFF.